This T cell receptor (beta chain) emerged from a study of identical twins. Broader study findings: Its conclusions, products of cross-sectional statistical analysis, did not come from following the same donors. Abundant beta clonotypes from cord blood had fewer insertions, unlike memory repertoires, which showed none. Diverse VJ usage suggested most zero-insertion clonotypes were not invariant T cells.

Everyone who gave samples was a healthy Caucasian. TCRdb recomputed calls from the 5' RACE reads with MiXCR, one row per CDR3 protein. The sample has 410,000 or so distinct CDR3 sequences, roughly 18% seen once; the top ten hold 9% to 15%. About this clonotype itself: Its antigen is unknown.

Germline CDR1 and CDR2: SGHDN and FVKESK. Trimming removed 5 bases from V and 8 bases from J, with 20 bases in between. CDR3 length equals 15 residues. The receptor was isolated from a man aged 50-59 years in good health. The source material was naive T cells sorted from blood. The genes are TRBV14 and TRBJ2-3, with a tentative D call TRBD2 (6 bases). The CDR3 region is CASSTHPRETATQYF. DNA of the CDR3: TGTGCCAGCAGCACCCATCCCCGGGAGACGGCTACGCAGTATTTT.